These 11 T cell receptor beta chains came from one sample sequenced in a study of shared clonotypes between healthy human individuals. The table came from immunoSEQ multiplex PCR; TCRdb's copy has only in-frame clones and leaves some out. The sample lists about 800,000 clones, 95% to 97% occurring once. As defined, naive CD8 cells were CD45RO-negative and positively selected for CCR7, with terminally differentiated effector memory CD45RA+ cells excluded. The sequencing sample was made of naive CD8+ T cells sorted from blood. These receptors were obtained from a man aged 30 to 45 in good health.

The rearrangement links TRBV27 to TRBJ2-3, with D unclear. Trimming stripped 6 bases from V and 6 bases from J, with 7 bases between. The germline V gene has CDR1 MNHEY and CDR2 SMNVEV (reference sequence). The CDR3 consists of 11 residues. The CDR3 reads CASRGPDTQYF. The CDR3 DNA reads TGTGCCAGCAGGGGTCCCGATACGCAGTATTTT.

This clone occurred once. The V call is TRBV5-1, the J call TRBJ1-1; D not certain. Trimming took 3 bases from V and 8 from J, leaving 8 bases between them. Germline CDR1 and CDR2: SGHRS and YFSETQ. CDR3 length: 11 residues. CDR3 in amino acids: CASSSSYEAFF. The DNA for the CDR3 is TGCGCCAGCAGCTCCTCATACGAAGCTTTCTTT.

The chain combines TRBV10-2 with TRBJ1-2; tentatively, D is TRBD1 (5 bases). Germline lookup yields CDR1 WSHSY and CDR2 SAAADI. The CDR3 contains 13 residues. Trimming cost V 8 bases and J 1 base, with 11 bases left between them. The CDR3 sequence: CASLDSINYGYTF. The CDR3 DNA reads as TGCGCCAGCTTAGACAGTATTAACTATGGCTACACCTTC.

The CDR3 nucleotides read TGTGCCTGGAGTGTAGATTTTGGGGCACTTTCTTACAATGAGCAGTTCTTC. As protein: CAWSVDFGALSYNEQFF. This chain links TRBV30 with TRBJ2-1, with D possibly TRBD1 on 5 matching bases. The germline V gene encodes CDR1 GTSNPN and CDR2 SVGIG (reference sequence). The CDR3 is made up of 17 amino acids. V dropped 0 bases and J dropped 4 bases, with 19 bases sitting between them.

This chain joins TRBV9 and TRBJ2-1; 7 nucleotides align to TRBD1. The trim removed 3 bases at V and 3 bases at J, leaving 9 bases unmatched. This CDR3 is 16 amino acids long. CDR1 and CDR2 (germline): SGDLS, YYNGEE. The CDR3 DNA follows: TGTGCCAGCAGCGCCGAACAGGGGTTAATCTACAATGAGCAGTTCTTC. It encodes CASSAEQGLIYNEQFF.

J is TRBJ2-1 and V is TRBV19; TRBD2 aligns across 9 bases. CDR1 and CDR2 from the germline V gene are LNHDA and SQIVND (reference sequence). This CDR3 is 15 amino acids long. Germline trimming cut 7 bases from V and 4 bases from J; bases unmatched to any gene: 8. CDR3 sequence: CASKAASGDYNEQFF. DNA of the CDR3: TGTGCCAGTAAAGCAGCTAGCGGGGATTACAATGAGCAGTTCTTC.

V is TRBV10-2 and J is TRBJ2-1, with 7 bases that match TRBD1. Germline values: CDR1 WSHSY, CDR2 SAAADI. CDR3 length equals 14 residues. V dropped 8 bases and J dropped 4; count of bases not matched to a gene: 8. The CDR3 loop reads CASSGGMSYNEQFF. The CDR3 region has the DNA TGCGCCAGCTCAGGGGGTATGAGTTACAATGAGCAGTTCTTC.

This sequence joins TRBV30 and TRBJ2-5; 10 bases line up with TRBD1. This CDR3 is 18 amino acids long. J gave up 2 bases and V 4 bases, and 16 bases lay outside the gene matches. Germline V gene sequence: CDR1 GTSNPN, CDR2 SVGIG (reference sequence). The CDR3 DNA is TGTGCCTGGACCTTGTATGGGGGACAGGGGTTCCCTCAAGAGACCCAGTACTTC. Its protein product is CAWTLYGGQGFPQETQYF.

This clone has a single count. The chain is built from TRBV7-6 and TRBJ2-1; D ambiguous. This CDR3 is 15 amino acids long. Trimming took 6 bases from V and 0 from J, leaving 12 bases between them. CDR1 SGHVS and CDR2 FNYEAQ come from the germline V gene. CDR3 sequence (DNA): TGTGCCAGCAGTCCCGACTCGAACTCCTACAATGAGCAGTTCTTC. This translates into CASSPDSNSYNEQFF.

CDR3 amino acids: CASSLPGTGAYEQYF. DNA of the CDR3: TGTGCCAGCAGCTTGCCCGGGACAGGGGCCTACGAGCAGTACTTC. This sequence joins TRBV5-4 and TRBJ2-7; 10 bases are shared with TRBD1. Germline CDR1 reads SGHNT; CDR2 reads YYREEE (reference sequence). Trimming took 1 base from V and 2 from J; bases not matched to a gene: 3. The CDR3 length is 15 residues.

The genes are TRBV6-6 and TRBJ1-5; 9 nucleotides line up with TRBD1. Germline V CDR1 and CDR2: MNHNY, SVGAGI (reference sequence). V lost 0 bases to trimming and J lost 4 bases; unmatched junction nucleotides: 4. This CDR3 has 16 amino acids. The CDR3 nucleotides are TGTGCCAGCAGTTACTCTTCGACAGGGGGAAATCAGCCCCAGCATTTT. Encoded protein: CASSYSSTGGNQPQHF.